This T cell receptor (beta chain) is from a study of technical replicates of blood from a handful of donors. The repertoire was sequenced with immunoSEQ multiplex PCR; TCRdb's copy has only in-frame clones and lacks some. There are about 100,000 clones in the sample; 90% to 95% occur only once, and roughly 0.34% lies in the top ten. This sequence originates from a human donor in good health. The sequenced sample consisted of T cells isolated from PBMCs.

CDR3 sequence: CASSPTVDTQYF. The CDR3 DNA sequence: TGTGCCAGCAGTCCAACGGTTGATACGCAGTATTTT. The rearrangement joins TRBV27 to TRBJ2-3; D not certain. V was clipped by 5 bases and J by 6 bases, with 9 bases between them. Germline values: CDR1 MNHEY, CDR2 SMNVEV (reference sequence). The CDR3 runs to 12 residues.